This T cell receptor (beta chain) was observed in a study of blood T cells in healthy people across ages. Germline-derived CDR1 and CDR2 are SGHKS and YYEKEE (reference sequence). Trimming took 1 base from V and 6 from J, leaving 8 bases between them. This CDR3 region has 12 residues. This clonotype was detected a few times. A second PCR, run for roughly 7 to 12 cycles, used a sample-barcoded 5' primer plus a J-beta primer mix. A single record per CDR3 protein comes from TCRdb applying MiXCR to the 5' RACE reads. Among 760,000 or so distinct CDR3 sequences listed, around a quarter were seen once. Separately, the same data were catalogued under a study of T cells of mothers and their children.

V is TRBV5-5 and J is TRBJ2-7, with D perhaps TRBD2 (5 bases). This clonotype was sampled from a boy aged 5 to 17 in good health. What was sequenced was blood. In DNA, the CDR3 is TGTGCCAGCAGCTTGTTTGGAGGCGAGCAGTACTTC. Its translation is CASSLFGGEQYF.